This TCR beta chain was captured by sequencing in a study of OX40 agonist ivuxolimab in advanced cancers. Study details: The study gave patients intravenous ivuxolimab at 0.01 to 10 mg/kg every 2 weeks.

Clones were read by immunoSEQ multiplex PCR, and TCRdb kept only the in-frame ones, dropping some. Among about 32,000 clones, around 87% were seen once, and the ten largest hold more than 30%. The germline V gene has CDR1 LNHNV and CDR2 YYDKDF (reference sequence). The CDR3 extends over 15 amino acids. Between the trimmed V and J ends, which lost 1 base and 4 bases, there was a span of 11 bases. The V and J genes are TRBV15 and TRBJ1-5, with D possibly being TRBD1 (5 bases). The starting material was CD4+ or CD8+ T cells sorted from blood, obtained in a trial of the OX40 agonist ivuxolimab. The source of this sequence is an adult with an advanced solid tumor such as melanoma, head and neck, liver or kidney cancer. The chain's CDR3 is CATSRAIGTNQPQHF. CDR3 bases: TGTGCCACCAGCAGAGCCATAGGGACGAATCAGCCCCAGCATTTT.